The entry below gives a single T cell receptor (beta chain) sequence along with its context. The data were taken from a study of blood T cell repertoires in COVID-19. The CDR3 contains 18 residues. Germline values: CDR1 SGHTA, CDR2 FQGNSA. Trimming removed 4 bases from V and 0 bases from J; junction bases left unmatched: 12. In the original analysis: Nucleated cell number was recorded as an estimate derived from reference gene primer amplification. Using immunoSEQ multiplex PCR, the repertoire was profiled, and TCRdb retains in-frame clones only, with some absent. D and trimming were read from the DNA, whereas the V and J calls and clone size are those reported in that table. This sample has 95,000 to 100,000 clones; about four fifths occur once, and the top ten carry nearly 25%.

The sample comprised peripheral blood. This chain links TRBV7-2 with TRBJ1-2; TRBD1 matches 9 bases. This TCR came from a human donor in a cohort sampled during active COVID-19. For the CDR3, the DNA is TGTGCCAGCAGCTCTTCTGTCCCGGGACAGGGAGCTAACTATGGCTACACCTTC. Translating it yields CASSSSVPGQGANYGYTF.